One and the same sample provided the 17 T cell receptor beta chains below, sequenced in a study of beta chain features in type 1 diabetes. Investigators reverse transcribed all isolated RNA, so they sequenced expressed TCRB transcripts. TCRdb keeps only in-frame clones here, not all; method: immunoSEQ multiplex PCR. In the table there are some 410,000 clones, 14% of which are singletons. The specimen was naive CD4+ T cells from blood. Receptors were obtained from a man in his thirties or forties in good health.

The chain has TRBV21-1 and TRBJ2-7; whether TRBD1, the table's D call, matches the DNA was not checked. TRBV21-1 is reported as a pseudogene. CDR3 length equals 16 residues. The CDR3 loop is CASSSRTAPSSYEQYV. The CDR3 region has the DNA TGTGCCAGCAGCTCCCGGACAGCTCCAAGCTCCTACGAGCAGTACGTC.

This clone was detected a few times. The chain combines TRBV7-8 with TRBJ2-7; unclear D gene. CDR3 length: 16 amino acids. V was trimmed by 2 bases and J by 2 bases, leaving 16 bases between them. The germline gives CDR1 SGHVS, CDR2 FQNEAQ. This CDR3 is CASSLLGSKIPYEQYV. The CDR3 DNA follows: TGTGCCAGCAGCTTATTGGGCAGCAAGATACCCTACGAGCAGTACGTC.

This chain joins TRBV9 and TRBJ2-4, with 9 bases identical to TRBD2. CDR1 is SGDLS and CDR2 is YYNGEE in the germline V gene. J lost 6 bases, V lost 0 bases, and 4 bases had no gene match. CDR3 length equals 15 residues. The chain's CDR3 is CASSVGTSEGNIQYF. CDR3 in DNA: TGTGCCAGCAGCGTAGGGACTAGCGAAGGAAACATTCAGTACTTC. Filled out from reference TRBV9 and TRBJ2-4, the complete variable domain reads DSGVTQTPKHLITATGQRVTLRCSPRSGDLSVYWYQQSLDQGLQFLIQYYNGEERAKGNILERFSAQQFPDLHSELNLSSLELGDSALYFCASSVGTSEGNIQYFGAGTRLSVL.

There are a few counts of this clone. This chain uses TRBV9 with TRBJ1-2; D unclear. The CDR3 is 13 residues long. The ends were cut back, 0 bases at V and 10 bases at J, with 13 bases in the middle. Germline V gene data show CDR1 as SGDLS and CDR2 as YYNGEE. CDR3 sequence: CASSVVHNPPYTF. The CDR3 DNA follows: TGTGCCAGCAGCGTAGTACATAATCCTCCCTACACCTTC.

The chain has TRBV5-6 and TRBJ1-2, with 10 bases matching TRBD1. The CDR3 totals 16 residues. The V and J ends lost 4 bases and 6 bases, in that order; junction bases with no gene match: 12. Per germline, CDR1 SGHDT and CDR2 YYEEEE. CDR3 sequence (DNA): TGTGCCAGCAGCGAGACCGGGACAGGGGTTTCTCATGGCTACACCTTC. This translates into CASSETGTGVSHGYTF.

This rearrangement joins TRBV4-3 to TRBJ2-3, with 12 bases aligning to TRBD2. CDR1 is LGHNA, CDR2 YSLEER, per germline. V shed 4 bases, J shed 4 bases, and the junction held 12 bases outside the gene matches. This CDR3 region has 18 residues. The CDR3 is CASSPLASGGASSDTQYF. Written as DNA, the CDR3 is TGCGCCAGCAGCCCCCTCGCTAGCGGGGGGGCCTCCTCAGATACGCAGTATTTT.

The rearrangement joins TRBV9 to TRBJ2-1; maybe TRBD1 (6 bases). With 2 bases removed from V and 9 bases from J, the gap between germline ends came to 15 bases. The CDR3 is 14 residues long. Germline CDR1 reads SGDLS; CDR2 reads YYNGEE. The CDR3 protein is CASSVSTGSGEQFF. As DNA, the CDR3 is TGTGCCAGCAGCGTTTCAACAGGGTCGGGTGAGCAGTTCTTC.

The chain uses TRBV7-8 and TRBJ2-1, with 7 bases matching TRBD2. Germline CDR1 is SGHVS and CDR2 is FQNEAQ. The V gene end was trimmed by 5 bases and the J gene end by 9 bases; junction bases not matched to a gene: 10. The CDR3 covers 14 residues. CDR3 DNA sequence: TGTGCCAGCAGCATTAGCCATGGGGAGGGTGAGCAGTTCTTC. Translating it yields CASSISHGEGEQFF.

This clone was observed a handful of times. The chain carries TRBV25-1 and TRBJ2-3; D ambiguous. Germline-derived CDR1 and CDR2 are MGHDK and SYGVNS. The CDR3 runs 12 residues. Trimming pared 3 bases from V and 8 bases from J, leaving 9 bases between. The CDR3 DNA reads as TGTGCCAGCAGTGATCGGGTTTTTACGCAGTATTTT. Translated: CASSDRVFTQYF.

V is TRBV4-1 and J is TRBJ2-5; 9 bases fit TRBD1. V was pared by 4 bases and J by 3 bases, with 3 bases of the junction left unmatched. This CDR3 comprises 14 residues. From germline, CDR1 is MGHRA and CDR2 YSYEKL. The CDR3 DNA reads TGCGCCAGCAGCCCACAGGGGGCAGAAGAGACCCAGTACTTC. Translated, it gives CASSPQGAEETQYF.

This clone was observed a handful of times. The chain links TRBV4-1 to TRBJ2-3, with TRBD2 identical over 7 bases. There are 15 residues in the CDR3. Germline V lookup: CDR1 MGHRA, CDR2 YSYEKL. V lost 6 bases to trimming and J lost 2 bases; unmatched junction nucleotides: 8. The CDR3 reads CASSQERGVTDTQYF. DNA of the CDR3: TGCGCCAGCAGTCAGGAGCGGGGTGTCACAGATACGCAGTATTTT.

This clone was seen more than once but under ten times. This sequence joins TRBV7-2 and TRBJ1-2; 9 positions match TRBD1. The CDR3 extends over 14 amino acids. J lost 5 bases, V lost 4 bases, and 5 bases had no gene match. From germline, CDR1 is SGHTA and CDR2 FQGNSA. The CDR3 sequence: CASSSAGQGYGYTF. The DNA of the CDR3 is TGTGCCAGCAGCTCCGCGGGACAGGGTTATGGCTACACCTTC.

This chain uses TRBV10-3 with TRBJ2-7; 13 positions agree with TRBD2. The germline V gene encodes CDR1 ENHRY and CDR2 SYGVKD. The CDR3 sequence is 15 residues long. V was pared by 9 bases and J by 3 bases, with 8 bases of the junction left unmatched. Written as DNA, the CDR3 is TGTGCCATAAGGAGGGGACTAGCGGGAAACTACGAGCAGTACGTC. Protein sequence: CAIRRGLAGNYEQYV.

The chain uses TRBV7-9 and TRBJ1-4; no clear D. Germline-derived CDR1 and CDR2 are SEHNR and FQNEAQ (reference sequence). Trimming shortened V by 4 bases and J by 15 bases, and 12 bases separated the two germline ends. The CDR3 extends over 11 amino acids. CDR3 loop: CASSSGVRLFF. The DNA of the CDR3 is TGTGCCAGCAGCTCGGGTGTTCGTTTGTTTTTT.

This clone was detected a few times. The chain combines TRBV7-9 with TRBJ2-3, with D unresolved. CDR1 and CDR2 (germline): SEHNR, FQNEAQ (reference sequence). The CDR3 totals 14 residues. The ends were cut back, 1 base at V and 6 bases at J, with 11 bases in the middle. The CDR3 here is CASSLEQPSDTQYF. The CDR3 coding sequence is TGTGCCAGCAGCTTAGAGCAGCCCAGTGATACGCAGTATTTT.

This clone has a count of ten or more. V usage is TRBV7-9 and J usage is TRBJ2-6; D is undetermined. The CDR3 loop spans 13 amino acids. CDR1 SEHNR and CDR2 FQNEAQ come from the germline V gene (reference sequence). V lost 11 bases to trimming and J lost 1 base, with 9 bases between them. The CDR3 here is CAAGQSGANVLTF. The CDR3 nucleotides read TGTGCCGCAGGCCAATCTGGGGCCAACGTCCTGACTTTC.

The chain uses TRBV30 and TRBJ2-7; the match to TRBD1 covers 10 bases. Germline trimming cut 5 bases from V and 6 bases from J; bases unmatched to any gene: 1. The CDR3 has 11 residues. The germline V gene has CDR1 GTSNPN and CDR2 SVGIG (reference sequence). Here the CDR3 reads CAWGQGGEQYV. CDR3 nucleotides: TGTGCCTGGGGACAGGGGGGCGAGCAGTACGTC.